These T cell receptor beta chains were read from a single sample in a study of identical twins. TCRdb itself ran the 5' RACE reads through MiXCR, one entry per CDR3 protein. The sample lists 650,000 to 800,000 distinct CDR3 sequences, under 9% occurring once. These same data were also listed under a study on yellow fever vaccine responses in identical twins.

Sequencing was done on a sample of PBMCs. The receptors were sampled from a woman aged 18 to 35 in good health. Each CDR3 is given with its conserved first and last residue. The D gene is left open where the match is weak. Clone size, where shown, is once, few, many, or a class for clones that have expanded.

D gene,V gene,CDR3 length,J gene,clone size,CDR3 protein,CDR3 DNA
NA,TRBV9,13,TRBJ2-2,NA,CASTSWNTGELFF,TGTGCCAGCACCTCATGGAATACCGGGGAGCTGTTTTTT
NA,TRBV20-1,12,TRBJ2-5,many,CSARTSQETQYF,TGCAGTGCTAGGACGTCCCAAGAGACCCAGTACTTC
TRBD2,TRBV29-1,15,TRBJ2-7,few,CSVETSGRETYEQYF,TGCAGCGTTGAGACTAGCGGGAGAGAGACCTACGAGCAGTACTTC
TRBD2,TRBV14,14,TRBJ2-7,NA,CASSRQRGAYEQYF,TGTGCCAGCAGCCGCCAGCGGGGGGCCTACGAGCAGTACTTC
TRBD2,TRBV7-2,14,TRBJ2-1,few,CASSKTSGWDEQFF,TGTGCCAGCAGCAAGACTAGCGGGTGGGATGAGCAGTTCTTC
TRBD1,TRBV28,16,TRBJ1-1,NA,CASSFGTGGLSTEAFF,TGTGCCAGCAGTTTTGGGACAGGGGGTTTAAGCACTGAAGCTTTCTTT
TRBD2,TRBV12-3/TRBV12-4,18,TRBJ2-1,NA,CACSYAARLAGVNNEQFF,TGTGCCTGCAGTTATGCGGCCCGACTAGCGGGAGTCAACAATGAGCAGTTCTTC
NA,TRBV29-1,15,TRBJ2-7,few,CSVEEEGSGAYEQYF,TGCAGCGTTGAAGAAGAGGGGAGTGGGGCCTACGAGCAGTACTTC
NA,TRBV27,13,TRBJ1-1,few,CASSLRINTEAFF,TGTGCCAGCAGTTTACGAATTAACACTGAAGCTTTCTTT
TRBD1,TRBV7-2,15,TRBJ2-1,many,CASSSRDRLYNEQFF,TGTGCCAGCAGCTCCCGGGACAGGCTCTACAATGAGCAGTTCTTC
NA,TRBV25-1,14,TRBJ2-7,NA,CASSVDSPTYEQYF,TGTGCCAGCAGTGTTGATAGCCCCACCTACGAGCAGTACTTC
NA,TRBV27,15,TRBJ2-1,many,CASSLLESSYNEQFF,TGTGCCAGCAGTTTACTGGAGAGCTCCTACAATGAGCAGTTCTTC
TRBD2,TRBV7-9,17,TRBJ2-1,NA,CASSIRLAGGPGNEQFF,TGTGCCAGCAGCATACGACTAGCGGGAGGGCCGGGTAATGAGCAGTTCTTC
TRBD1,TRBV4-1,16,TRBJ2-1,few,CASSKTGTVTYNEQFF,TGCGCCAGCAGCAAAACCGGGACAGTAACCTACAATGAGCAGTTCTTC
TRBD2,TRBV29-1,13,TRBJ2-7,many,CSVGGGEAYEQYF,TGCAGCGTTGGTGGGGGGGAGGCCTACGAGCAGTACTTC
NA,TRBV12-3/TRBV12-4,15,TRBJ1-1,NA,CASSPAEGGNTEAFF,TGTGCCAGCAGCCCCGCGGAGGGAGGGAACACTGAAGCTTTCTTT
NA,TRBV7-9,14,TRBJ2-5,NA,CASSFIRGTETQYF,TGTGCCAGCAGCTTTATCAGGGGTACAGAGACCCAGTACTTC